These 17 T cell receptor beta chains were all obtained from the same sample, sequenced in a study of PD-L1 blockade in urothelial cancer (dated by TCRdb to the late 2010s). The time point tag for this specimen amounts to: pretreatment peripheral blood. Library preparation employed the immunoSEQ multiplex PCR assay. This is the immuneACCESS table as TCRdb keeps it, with only in-frame sequences that have V and J called. A part of the clones is gone; compared with another copy, unresolved V genes explain less than half, and the rest is unexplained. The sample has 90,000 to 100,000 clones on record, 85% to 90% of them singletons. The ten largest clones add up to 1.5% to 2% of the sample. The source material was PBMCs, sampled around atezolizumab (anti-PD-L1) treatment. The receptor set was obtained from a man aged 55 to 69 with urothelial cancer.

V usage is TRBV9 and J usage is TRBJ2-3; D perhaps matches TRBD1 (5 bases). The CDR3 runs 13 residues. V was clipped by 3 bases and J by 3 bases, with 8 bases between them. Germline V gene sequence: CDR1 SGDLS, CDR2 YYNGEE. The CDR3 sequence: CASSARQTDTQYF. CDR3 bases: TGTGCCAGCAGCGCCAGACAGACAGATACGCAGTATTTT. Variable domain in full (rest from reference TRBV9 and TRBJ2-3): DSGVTQTPKHLITATGQRVTLRCSPRSGDLSVYWYQQSLDQGLQFLIQYYNGEERAKGNILERFSAQQFPDLHSELNLSSLELGDSALYFCASSARQTDTQYFGPGTRLTVL.

The V gene is TRBV18, the J gene TRBJ1-2, with 7 bases lining up with TRBD1. Losses at the gene ends were 4 bases for V and 3 bases for J; bases not matched to a gene: 2. CDR1 is KGHSH, CDR2 LQKENI, per germline. This CDR3 has 13 amino acids. This chain's CDR3 is CASSLDRDYGYTF. CDR3 sequence (DNA): TGTGCCAGCTCACTCGACAGGGACTATGGCTACACCTTC.

The gene calls are TRBV4-2 and TRBJ2-7; the match to TRBD1 covers 9 bases. CDR1 is LGHNA, CDR2 YNFKEQ, per germline. The CDR3 contains 14 residues. V lost 3 bases and J lost 3; bases outside the gene matches: 3. The CDR3 nucleotides read TGTGCCAGCAGCCAGGACAGGGGAATCTACGAGCAGTACTTC. Residues: CASSQDRGIYEQYF.

The CDR3 coding sequence is TGTGCCAGCAGCCCACAGGGGTTGGACACTGAAGCTTTCTTT. This translates into CASSPQGLDTEAFF. The V call is TRBV7-9, the J call TRBJ1-1, with 7 bases aligning to TRBD1. The CDR3 consists of 14 residues. Germline V gene sequence: CDR1 SEHNR, CDR2 FQNEAQ (reference sequence). The junction had 6 bases not matched to a gene; V was cut back by 5 bases and J by 3 bases. Drawing the rest from reference TRBV7-9 and TRBJ1-1, the complete variable domain is DTGVSQNPRHKITKRGQNVTFRCDPISEHNRLYWYRQTLGQGPEFLTYFQNEAQLEKSRLLSDRFSAERPKGSFSTLEIQRTEQGDSAMYLCASSPQGLDTEAFFGQGTRLTVV.

The chain is built from TRBV7-2 and TRBJ1-3; TRBD1 might be the D (6 bases). The CDR3 covers 14 residues. Trimming removed 5 bases from V and 3 bases from J, with 11 bases in between. CDR1 and CDR2 from the germline V gene are SGHTA and FQGNSA. The CDR3 DNA reads as TGTGCCAGCAGCGAGCAGGGGTTTGGAAACACCATATATTTT. Translating it yields CASSEQGFGNTIYF.

This clone came up once. The chain is built from TRBV2 and TRBJ2-4; no firm D call. Germline CDR1 reads SNHLY; CDR2 reads FYNNEI. Trimming left V 6 bases short and J 5 bases short, with 5 bases between. The CDR3 is made up of 11 amino acids. The CDR3 loop reads CASSSQNIQYF. The CDR3 coding sequence is TGTGCCAGCAGCTCTCAAAACATTCAGTACTTC.

The V and J genes are TRBV18 and TRBJ2-7, with 7 bases identical to TRBD2. This CDR3 is built from 12 residues. V lost 4 bases, J lost 3 bases, and 0 bases stayed unmatched. The germline V gene has CDR1 KGHSH and CDR2 LQKENI. CDR3 sequence: CASSRGGYEQYF. CDR3 sequence (DNA): TGTGCCAGCTCACGGGGGGGCTACGAGCAGTACTTC.

The rearrangement joins TRBV5-1 to TRBJ2-3; perhaps TRBD2 as D (7 bases). Trimming took off 0 bases at V and 7 bases at J, with 15 bases between the two ends. CDR3 length equals 15 residues. Germline CDR1 and CDR2: SGHRS and YFSETQ. The CDR3 is CASSLARGGTNTQYF. CDR3 DNA: TGCGCCAGCAGCTTGGCGAGGGGGGGTACAAATACGCAGTATTTT.

This chain uses TRBV29-1 with TRBJ2-3, with D possibly TRBD2 on 5 matching bases. The germline V gene encodes CDR1 SQVTM and CDR2 ANQGSEA. The CDR3 is made up of 15 amino acids. V lost 0 bases, J lost 2 bases, and 12 bases lay in between. CDR3: CSVEDPGSATDTQYF. The CDR3 DNA reads TGCAGCGTTGAAGATCCGGGAAGTGCCACAGATACGCAGTATTTT.

The V gene is TRBV28, the J gene TRBJ2-2; 7 bases match TRBD1. The CDR3 totals 16 residues. J gave up 2 bases and V 5 bases, and 8 bases lay outside the gene matches. Germline V lookup: CDR1 MDHEN, CDR2 SYDVKM. The CDR3, as DNA: TGTGCCAGCAGTCAACCGGGACAGCCAAACACCGGGGAGCTGTTTTTT. Amino acids: CASSQPGQPNTGELFF.

The J gene is TRBJ1-1, the V gene TRBV6-5; D is perhaps TRBD1 (5 bases). Trimming removed 6 bases from V and 1 base from J, with 15 bases in between. The CDR3 has 15 residues. Germline assignment: CDR1 MNHEY and CDR2 SVGAGI. This CDR3 reads CASRGGLAANTEAFF. Here the CDR3 DNA reads TGTGCCAGCAGGGGGGGATTGGCAGCGAACACTGAAGCTTTCTTT.

The chain is built from TRBV5-4 and TRBJ1-2, with 9 nucleotides matching TRBD1. The germline gives CDR1 SGHNT, CDR2 YYREEE (reference sequence). V shed 4 bases and J 6 bases; nucleotides not matched to a gene: 10. The CDR3 spans 15 residues. The CDR3 DNA is TGTGCCAGCAGCAGAGATACAGGGGGCGTTGATGGCTACACCTTC. It specifies CASSRDTGGVDGYTF.

This rearrangement joins TRBV2 to TRBJ2-2; no firm D call. The germline V gene has CDR1 SNHLY and CDR2 FYNNEI. CDR3 length: 14 residues. Trimming pared 4 bases from V and 4 bases from J, leaving 10 bases between. The CDR3 DNA reads TGTGCCAGCAGTGTCTCTAGGTCCACCGGGGAGCTGTTTTTT. Translated, it gives CASSVSRSTGELFF.

This clone was detected only a few times. This chain links TRBV7-6 with TRBJ1-6; D remains unclear. CDR3 length equals 16 residues. V was clipped by 4 bases and J by 0 bases, with 10 bases between them. In germline, CDR1 is SGHVS, CDR2 FNYEAQ. This chain's CDR3 is CASSSTGSSYNSPLHF. The CDR3 region has the DNA TGTGCCAGCAGCTCGACGGGGAGCTCCTATAATTCACCCCTCCACTTT.

For the CDR3, the DNA is TGTGCCAGCAGCTTTAGTGCGGGAGTAAGACCTGGGGCCAACGTCCTGACTTTC. Its protein product is CASSFSAGVRPGANVLTF. V is TRBV5-4 and J is TRBJ2-6, with 7 bases lining up with TRBD2. With V trimmed by 2 bases and J by 2 bases, 10 bases remained unmatched. The CDR3 contains 18 residues. CDR1 SGHNT and CDR2 YYREEE come from the germline V gene (reference sequence).

The chain carries TRBV19 and TRBJ2-7; a possible D gene is TRBD1 (5 bases). This CDR3 has 14 amino acids. Trimming removed 4 bases at V and 1 base at J, with 11 bases between. Germline values: CDR1 LNHDA, CDR2 SQIVND (reference sequence). The CDR3 loop reads CASSTRDRSYEQYF. As DNA, the CDR3 is TGTGCCAGTAGTACCCGAGACAGATCCTACGAGCAGTACTTC.

The rearrangement joins TRBV2 to TRBJ1-4; 8 bases match TRBD1. CDR1 is SNHLY and CDR2 is FYNNEI in the germline V gene. The CDR3 has 15 amino acids. J was trimmed by 0 bases and V by 6 bases; bases with no gene match: 3. CDR3 coding DNA: TGTGCCAGCAGGGACAGGGCTGCAACTAATGAAAAACTGTTTTTT. It codes for CASRDRAATNEKLFF.